This T cell receptor (beta chain) was found in a study of identical twins listed by TCRdb under 2016. In the study overall: TCR alpha and beta repertoires from monozygotic twins, unrelated adults of various ages and cord blood were deep-sequenced to test whether fetal clonotypes persist. To rule out contamination, the twin experiments were replicated at different times with different library preparation protocols.

Germline trimming: 0 bases from V, 5 bases from J; junction bases outside gene matches: 17. For CDR1 and CDR2, the germline V gene (reference sequence) lists LNHDA and SQIVND. Taken from cysteine to phenylalanine, the CDR3 has 19 residues. Only CDR3 DNA is held: 57 bases, read in frame from base 1. Every donor in the study was a healthy Caucasian. The study also sequenced three unrelated non-twin adults: a male aged 18 to 30, a male aged 50 to 60 and a female aged 50 to 60. Using Miltenyi CD45RO+ enrichment and human naive T-cell isolation kits, memory (CD45RO+) and naive T cells were isolated from PBMC. This clonotype occurred a few times. Its cognate antigen has yet to be identified. The record has no base qualities; no much larger clone is one base away. Overall study results and their limits: Out-of-frame TCR alpha sharing in monozygotic twins was systematically underestimated by recombination models, whereas sharing between unrelated individuals was in agreement with the recombination models. Fewer insertions were carried by abundant cord blood beta clonotypes, a similar but weaker trend appeared in young adult naive repertoires, and no such trend appeared in memory repertoires. Because the same donors could not be followed over many years, the conclusions depended on cross-sectional statistical analysis. Out-of-frame TCR alpha sequences shared between twins showed an excess of low generation-probability sequences compared with coincidental sharing between unrelated individuals. In beta out-of-frame sequences, excess twin sharing was weaker, because having fewer shared sequences lowered the signal-to-noise ratio. Invariant T cells such as MAIT and iNKT could partly confound zero-insertion analyses, although diverse VJ usage argued against such confounding for most clonotypes.

Library preparation employed 5' RACE. Sequencing took place on an Illumina HiSeq 2000. A universal primer binding site was added through template switching, and the final cDNA carried a unique molecular identifier so that TCR cDNA molecules could be counted accurately. Specific primers in the conserved constant-segment region were used to synthesize first-strand cDNA for TCR alpha and beta chains. To control for contamination, each cDNA library was double barcoded with a SMART-Mk sample barcode plus Illumina barcodes. TruSeq adapter sequences along with Illumina sample barcodes were introduced in two successive PCR steps. The Illumina HiSeq platform was used with custom primers to sequence TCR alpha and beta cDNA libraries. In the authors' own workflow: MiGEC processed the raw reads to extract unique molecular identifiers, while MiXCR was used to determine the CDR3 positions. Recombination models were inferred per individual with the repgenHMM and IGoR tools using an EM algorithm. The tcR package in R was used for shared clonotype analysis, with sharing normalized by the product of cloneset sizes. Out-of-frame nonproductive sequences were analyzed to study raw recombination free of thymic and clonal selection effects. TCRdb reworked the public reads: Q25 trimming with fastp, MiXCR clone assembly, productive beta chains retained. CDR3 protein sequences are deduplicated, and each keeps its most common genes and DNA. The V and J calls and clone size come from TCRdb's table, not from the authors' own analysis. This sample lists 350,000 to 450,000 distinct CDR3 sequences; about 18% were detected once. Approximately 12% of the sample is held by the ten biggest clonotypes.

The rearranged segments are TRBV19 and TRBJ2-7; 9 middle bases align to TRBD1. This clonotype originated in a man aged 50 to 60 in good health. The specimen sequenced was naive T cells sorted from blood. The intended sense of this specimen's cell subset or site label: cells isolated with a human naive T-cell isolation kit. The nucleotides are TGTGCCAGTAGTATAGATGGATCATCCGGGACAGGGTTGGTAAACGAGCAGTACTTC. The translation is CASSIDGSSGTGLVNEQYF.